The 18 T cell receptor beta chains below were found in one sample sequenced in a study of PD-1 blockade in classical Hodgkin lymphoma. Only in-frame clones appear in the TCRdb table, and some are missing; sequencing was by immunoSEQ multiplex PCR. The repertoire holds about 35,000 clones, with around 89% as singletons. The sample's time point: newly diagnosed, previously untreated cHL patient sample. With magnetic negative selection, CD4+ T cells were purified from PBMCs that had been thawed. Sequenced material: CD4+ T cells from blood. The source is a human donor with classical Hodgkin lymphoma.

V usage is TRBV6-5 and J usage is TRBJ1-1; D ambiguous. CDR1 is MNHEY, CDR2 SVGAGI, per germline. The germline V and J ends were trimmed by 5 bases and 7 bases, with 11 bases remaining between them. This CDR3 region has 12 residues. The CDR3 coding sequence is TGTGCCAGCAGTCTGGACTCAAGTGAAGCTTTCTTT. Its protein product is CASSLDSSEAFF.

Only one count was recorded for this clone. This sequence joins TRBV6-1 and TRBJ2-7; D is ambiguous. Trimming removed 6 bases from V and 3 bases from J, with 9 bases in between. CDR3 size: 12 residues. Looked up from germline, CDR1 is MNHNS and CDR2 is SASEGT. CDR3 residues: CASRPRYYEQYF. For the CDR3, the DNA is TGTGCCAGCAGGCCAAGGTACTACGAGCAGTACTTC.

The J gene is TRBJ2-7, the V gene TRBV14, with D uncertain. The V gene lost 4 bases and the J gene lost 0 bases, with 10 bases spanning the gap. CDR3 size: 14 residues. Looked up from germline, CDR1 is SGHDN and CDR2 is FVKESK. CDR3 in DNA: TGTGCCAGCAGCCGAAGGGCGAACTCCTACGAGCAGTACTTC. As protein: CASSRRANSYEQYF.

CDR3 nucleotides: TGTGCCAGCAGCTTAAATACAGGGGGGGGGAATCAGCCCCAGCATTTT. Its translation: CASSLNTGGGNQPQHF. V gene TRBV7-6 combines with J gene TRBJ1-5, with 8 positions matching TRBD1. The CDR3 has 16 amino acids. V shed 2 bases, J shed 4 bases, and the junction held 7 bases outside the gene matches. Germline CDR1 is SGHVS and CDR2 is FNYEAQ.

V gene TRBV18 combines with J gene TRBJ2-5; D is perhaps TRBD1 (7 bases). Germline V lookup: CDR1 KGHSH, CDR2 LQKENI. Trimming took 8 bases from V and 2 from J, leaving 12 bases between them. The CDR3 runs 13 residues. The CDR3 sequence: CASGGGQQETQYF. CDR3 bases: TGTGCCAGCGGAGGGGGACAGCAAGAGACCCAGTACTTC.

This clone was detected once. The chain links TRBV5-1 to TRBJ2-1, with TRBD2 matching over 13 bases. This CDR3 is 14 amino acids long. Trimming at V came to 3 bases and at J to 10 bases, leaving 4 bases not matched to a gene. The germline gives CDR1 SGHRS, CDR2 YFSETQ. The CDR3 nucleotides are TGCGCCAGCAGCTACGGACTAGCGGGAGAAGAGCAGTTCTTC. Amino acids: CASSYGLAGEEQFF.

The chain recombines TRBV5-1 with TRBJ1-2; D gene uncertain. The CDR3 extends over 18 amino acids. The V end was cut by 0 bases, the J end by 4 bases, with 22 bases between. Germline lookup yields CDR1 SGHRS and CDR2 YFSETQ. The DNA for the CDR3 is TGCGCCAGCAGCTTGGGATCCCAATCCGCCTCTAGCCCCTATGGCTACACCTTC. Translating it yields CASSLGSQSASSPYGYTF.

The V and J genes are TRBV5-8 and TRBJ1-2, with D maybe TRBD1 (6 bases). V was pared by 4 bases and J by 4 bases, with 26 bases between. CDR1 and CDR2 from the germline V gene are SGHTS and YDEGEE. This CDR3 has 18 residues. The DNA for the CDR3 is TGTGCCAGCAGCCCCCCCGGGAGGCAGGGGACCTCGTTCTATGGCTACACCTTC. Protein sequence: CASSPPGRQGTSFYGYTF.

The V call is TRBV5-1, the J call TRBJ1-5; D not resolved. CDR1 SGHRS and CDR2 YFSETQ come from the germline V gene. The CDR3 runs 14 residues. V lost 0 bases, J lost 1 base, and 5 bases lay in between. The DNA of the CDR3 is TGCGCCAGCAGCTTGGGAGGGAGCAATCAGCCCCAGCATTTT. This encodes CASSLGGSNQPQHF.

This rearrangement joins TRBV6-6 to TRBJ2-7, with a possible D match to TRBD1 (5 bases). The V gene's germline CDR1 is MNHNY and CDR2 SVGAGI (reference sequence). The CDR3 covers 16 residues. V was shortened by 0 bases and J by 2 bases, with 14 bases between the two germline ends. The CDR3 DNA sequence: TGTGCCAGCAGTTACTCATCAGACAGACCGACCTACGAGCAGTACTTC. This sequence encodes CASSYSSDRPTYEQYF.

The chain has TRBV7-9 and TRBJ2-5; 7 positions agree with TRBD1. Per germline, CDR1 SEHNR and CDR2 FQNEAQ (reference sequence). After removal of 5 bases from V and 3 bases from J, the junction contained 9 bases not matched to a gene. The CDR3 spans 15 residues. CDR3 residues: CASSRRQGEKETQYF. The CDR3 DNA sequence: TGTGCCAGCAGCCGGAGACAGGGAGAAAAAGAGACCCAGTACTTC.

The V gene is TRBV5-4, the J gene TRBJ2-5, with a possible D match to TRBD1 (7 bases). The CDR3 is 16 amino acids. Trimming removed 4 bases from V and 2 bases from J, with 18 bases in between. CDR1 SGHNT and CDR2 YYREEE come from the germline V gene (reference sequence). Here the CDR3 DNA reads TGTGCCAGCAGCAACCCAAGGCAGGGGGGACAAGAGACCCAGTACTTC. Its translation: CASSNPRQGGQETQYF.

This chain joins TRBV19 and TRBJ1-2, with unresolved D. Germline assignment: CDR1 LNHDA and CDR2 SQIVND (reference sequence). The CDR3 extends over 15 amino acids. With 6 bases removed from V and 1 base from J, the gap between germline ends came to 15 bases. The CDR3 sequence: CASRQTATRNYGYTF. In DNA form, the CDR3 reads TGTGCCAGTAGACAAACAGCTACCCGTAACTATGGCTACACCTTC. The whole variable domain, filled in from reference TRBV19 and TRBJ1-2, reads DGGITQSPKYLFRKEGQNVTLSCEQNLNHDAMYWYRQDPGQGLRLIYYSQIVNDFQKGDIAEGYSVSREKKESFPLTVTSAQKNPTAFYLCASRQTATRNYGYTFGSGTRLTVV.

The chain is built from TRBV6-5 and TRBJ2-3, with 7 bases matching TRBD1. Unmatched junction bases numbered 7, after V lost 7 bases and J lost 0 bases. CDR1 MNHEY and CDR2 SVGAGI come from the germline V gene. The CDR3 contains 15 residues. CDR3 loop: CASTRGQTSTDTQYF. CDR3 nucleotides: TGTGCCAGCACAAGGGGACAGACTAGCACAGATACGCAGTATTTT.

The chain combines TRBV28 with TRBJ1-1; 7 positions match TRBD1. Germline CDR1 reads MDHEN; CDR2 reads SYDVKM. The CDR3 is 14 residues long. Trimming at V came to 6 bases and at J to 5 bases, leaving 9 bases not matched to a gene. In nucleotides, the CDR3 is TGTGCCAGCAGCAGGGGGGGAACGGGAACTGAAGCTTTCTTT. Residues: CASSRGGTGTEAFF.

V is TRBV9 and J is TRBJ2-2; 8 bases fit TRBD1. The CDR3 covers 16 residues. CDR1 and CDR2 from the germline V gene are SGDLS and YYNGEE. The junction had 9 bases not matched to a gene; V was cut back by 1 base and J by 7 bases. CDR3 sequence reads: CASSVTAGGAGGELFF. The CDR3 bases are TGTGCCAGCAGCGTAACGGCAGGGGGCGCGGGCGGGGAGCTGTTTTTT.

This clone occurred a few times. V is TRBV14 and J is TRBJ1-2; D unresolved. The CDR3 length is 14 residues. Trimming cost V 2 bases and J 4 bases, with 11 bases left between them. Germline V gives CDR1 SGHDN, CDR2 FVKESK. DNA for the CDR3: TGTGCCAGCAGCCAATCTTTGATTACCTATGGCTACACCTTC. Translation: CASSQSLITYGYTF.

The genes are TRBV7-2 and TRBJ1-2; the D gene is possibly TRBD1 (5 bases). Per the germline V gene, CDR1 is SGHTA and CDR2 is FQGNSA. The CDR3 length is 16 residues. The V gene lost 5 bases and the J gene lost 3 bases, with 19 bases spanning the gap. The CDR3 sequence: CASSPASVGAHYGYTF. The CDR3 DNA sequence: TGTGCCAGCAGCCCAGCTTCAGTTGGGGCGCACTATGGCTACACCTTC. Filled out from reference TRBV7-2 and TRBJ1-2, the complete variable domain reads GAGVSQSPSNKVTEKGKDVELRCDPISGHTALYWYRQSLGQGLEFLIYFQGNSAPDKSGLPSDRFSAERTGGSVSTLTIQRTQQEDSAVYLCASSPASVGAHYGYTFGSGTRLTVV.